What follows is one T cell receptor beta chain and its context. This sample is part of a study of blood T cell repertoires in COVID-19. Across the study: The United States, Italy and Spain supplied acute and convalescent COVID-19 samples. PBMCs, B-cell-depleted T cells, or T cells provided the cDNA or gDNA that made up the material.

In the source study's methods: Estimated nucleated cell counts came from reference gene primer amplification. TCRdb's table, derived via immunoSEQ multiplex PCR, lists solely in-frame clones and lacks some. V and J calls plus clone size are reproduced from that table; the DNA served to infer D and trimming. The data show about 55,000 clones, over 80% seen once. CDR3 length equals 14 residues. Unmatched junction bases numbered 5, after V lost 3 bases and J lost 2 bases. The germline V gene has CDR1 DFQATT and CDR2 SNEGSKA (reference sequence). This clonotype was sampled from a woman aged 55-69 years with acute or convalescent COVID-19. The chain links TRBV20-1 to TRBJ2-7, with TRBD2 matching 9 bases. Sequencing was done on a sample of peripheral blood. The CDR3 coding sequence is TGCAGTGCTAGTTCGAGCGGGGGGACCTACGAGCAGTACTTC. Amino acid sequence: CSASSSGGTYEQYF.